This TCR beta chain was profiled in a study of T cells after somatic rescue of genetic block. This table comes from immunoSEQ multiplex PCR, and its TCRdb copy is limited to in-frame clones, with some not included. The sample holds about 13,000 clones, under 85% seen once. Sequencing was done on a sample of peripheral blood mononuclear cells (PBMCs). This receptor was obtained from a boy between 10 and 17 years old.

The CDR3 loop reads CASSPGDKLFF. The CDR3 coding sequence is TGTGCCAGCTCACCGGGGGACAAACTGTTTTTT. The V call is TRBV18, the J call TRBJ1-4; D is possibly TRBD1 (5 bases). This CDR3 contains 11 residues. V dropped 3 bases and J dropped 11 bases, with 7 bases sitting between them. Germline V CDR1 and CDR2: KGHSH, LQKENI.